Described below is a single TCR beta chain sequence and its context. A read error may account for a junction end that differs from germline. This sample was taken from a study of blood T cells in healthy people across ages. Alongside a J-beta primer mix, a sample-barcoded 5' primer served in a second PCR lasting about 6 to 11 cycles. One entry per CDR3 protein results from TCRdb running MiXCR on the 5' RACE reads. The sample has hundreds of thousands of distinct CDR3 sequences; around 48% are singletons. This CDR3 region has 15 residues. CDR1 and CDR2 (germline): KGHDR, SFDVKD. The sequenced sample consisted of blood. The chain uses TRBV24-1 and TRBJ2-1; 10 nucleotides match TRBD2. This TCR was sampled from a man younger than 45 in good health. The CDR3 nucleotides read TGTGCCGCCAGAAGCAGCGGGGGGGTCTACAATGAGCAGTTCTTC. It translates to CAARSSGGVYNEQFF.